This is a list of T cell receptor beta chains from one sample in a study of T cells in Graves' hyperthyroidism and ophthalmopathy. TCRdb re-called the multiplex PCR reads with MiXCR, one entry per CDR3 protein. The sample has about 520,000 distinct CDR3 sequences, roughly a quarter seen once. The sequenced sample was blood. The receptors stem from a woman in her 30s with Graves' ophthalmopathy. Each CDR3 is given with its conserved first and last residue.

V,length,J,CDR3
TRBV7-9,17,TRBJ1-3,CASSSFKGQGLGNTIYF
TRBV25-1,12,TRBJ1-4,CASSYANEKLFF
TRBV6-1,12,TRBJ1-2,CASSDTGYGYTF
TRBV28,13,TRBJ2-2,CASRYRGSGELFF
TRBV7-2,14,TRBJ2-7,CASSWGVHNYEQYF
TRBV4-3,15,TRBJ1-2,CASSHRDREIGGYTF
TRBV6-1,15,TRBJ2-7,CASIYGELISYEQYF
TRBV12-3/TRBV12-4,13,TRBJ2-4,CASSPGLAGIQYF
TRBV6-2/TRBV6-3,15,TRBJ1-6,CASSFDSLYNSPLHF
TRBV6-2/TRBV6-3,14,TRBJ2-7,CASNDAGGGVEQYF
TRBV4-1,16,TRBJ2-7,CASSQDRGDSSYEQYF
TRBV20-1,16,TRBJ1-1,CSARDSRGPLGTEAFF
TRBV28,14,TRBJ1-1,CASSYWGANTEAFF
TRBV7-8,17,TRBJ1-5,CASSLWGAKYTDQPQHF
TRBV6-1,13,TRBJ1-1,CASIGDLNTEAFF
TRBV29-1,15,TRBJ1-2,CSVVGSRSGDYGYTF
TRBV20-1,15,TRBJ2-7,CSAAGTSGGTYEQYF
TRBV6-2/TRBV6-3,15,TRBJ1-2,CASSRTGSENYGYTF
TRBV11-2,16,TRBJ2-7,CASSYPSGKSSYEQYF
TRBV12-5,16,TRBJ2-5,CASGLGSGGSIETQYF
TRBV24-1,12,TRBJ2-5,CATSSRGETQYF
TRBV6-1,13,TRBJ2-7,CASSETGLYEQYF
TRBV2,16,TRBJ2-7,CASSQGAPQSSYEQYF
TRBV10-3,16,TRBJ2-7,CAISRLAGSKSYEQYF
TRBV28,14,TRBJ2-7,CASKSGGATYEQYF
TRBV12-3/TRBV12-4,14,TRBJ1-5,CASRHQDSNQPQHF
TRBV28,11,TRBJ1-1,CASNAETEAFF
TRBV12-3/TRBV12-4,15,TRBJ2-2,CASSWTGEQTGELFF
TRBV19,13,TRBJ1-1,CASSSRGSDRAFF
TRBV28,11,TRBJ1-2,CASTQNYGYTF
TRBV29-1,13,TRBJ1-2,CSVAAYGDYGYTF
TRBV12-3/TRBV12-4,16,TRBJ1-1,CASRRTGGASGTEAFF
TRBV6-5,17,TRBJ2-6,CASSYSGQFSGANVLTF
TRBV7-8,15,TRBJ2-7,CASSLVSSGGYEQYF
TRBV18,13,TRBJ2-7,CASSADSSYEQYF
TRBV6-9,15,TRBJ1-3,CASSYSRGQGNTIYF
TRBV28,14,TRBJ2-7,CASRGGSVPYEQYF
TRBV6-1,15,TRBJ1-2,CASSEANLRAYGYTF
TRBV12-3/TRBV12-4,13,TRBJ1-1,CASSFYGGRDAFF
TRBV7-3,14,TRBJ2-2,CASSLTLLPGELFF
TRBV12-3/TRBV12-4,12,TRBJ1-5,CASTPGAEPQHF
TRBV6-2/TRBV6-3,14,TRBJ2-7,CATQPGGIGIEQYF
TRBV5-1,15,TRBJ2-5,CASSLAGDGQETQYF
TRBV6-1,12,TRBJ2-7,CASSEMGYEQYF
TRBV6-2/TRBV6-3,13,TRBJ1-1,CASSGTGYAEAFF
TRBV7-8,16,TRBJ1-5,CASSPDRAYSNQPQHF
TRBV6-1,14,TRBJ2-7,CASRRTPSSYEQYF
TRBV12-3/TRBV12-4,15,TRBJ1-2,CASSWDPRGPNGYTF
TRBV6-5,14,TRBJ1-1,CASSYGGRNTEAFF
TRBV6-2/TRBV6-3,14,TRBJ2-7,CASSYERSSYEQYF
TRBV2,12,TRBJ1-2,CASSGQLTSYTF
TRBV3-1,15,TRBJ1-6,CASSQAGSAASPLHF
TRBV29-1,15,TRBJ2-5,CSVEETGLGSETQHF
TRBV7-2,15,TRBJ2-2,CASSRLQGTTGELFF
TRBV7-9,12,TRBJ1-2,CASSDPVYGYTF
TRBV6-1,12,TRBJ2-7,CASSVGPGTTYF
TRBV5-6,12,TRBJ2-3,CASSLSGNTQYF
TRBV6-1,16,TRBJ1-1,CASSEAVGHLNTEAFF
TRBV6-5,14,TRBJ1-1,CASSYSGGEFEACF
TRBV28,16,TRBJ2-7,CASSLHQPRSRYEQYF